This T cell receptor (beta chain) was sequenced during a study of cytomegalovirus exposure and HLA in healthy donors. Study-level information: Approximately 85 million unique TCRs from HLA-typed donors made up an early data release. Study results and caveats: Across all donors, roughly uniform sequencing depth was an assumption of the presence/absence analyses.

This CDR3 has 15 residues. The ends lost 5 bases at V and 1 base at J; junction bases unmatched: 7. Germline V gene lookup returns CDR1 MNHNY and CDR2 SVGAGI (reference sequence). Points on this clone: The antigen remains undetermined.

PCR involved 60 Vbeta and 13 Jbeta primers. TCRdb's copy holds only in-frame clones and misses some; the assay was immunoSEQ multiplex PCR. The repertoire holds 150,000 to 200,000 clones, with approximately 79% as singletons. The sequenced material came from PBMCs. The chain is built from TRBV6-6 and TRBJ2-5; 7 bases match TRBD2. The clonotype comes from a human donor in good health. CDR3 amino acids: CASSQAGWGQETQYF. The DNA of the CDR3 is TGTGCCAGCAGTCAAGCGGGGTGGGGCCAAGAGACCCAGTACTTC.